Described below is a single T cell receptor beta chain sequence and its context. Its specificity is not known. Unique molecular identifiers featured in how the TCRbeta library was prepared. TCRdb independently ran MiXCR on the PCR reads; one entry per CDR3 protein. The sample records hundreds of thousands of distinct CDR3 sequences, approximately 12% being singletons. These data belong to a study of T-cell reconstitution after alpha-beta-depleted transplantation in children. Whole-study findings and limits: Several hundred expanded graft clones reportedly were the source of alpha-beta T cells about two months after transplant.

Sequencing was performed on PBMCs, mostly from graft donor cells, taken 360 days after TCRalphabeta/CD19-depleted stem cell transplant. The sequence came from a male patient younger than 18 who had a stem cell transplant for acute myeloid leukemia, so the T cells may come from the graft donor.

CDR3 DNA sequence: TGCGCCAGCAGCCAAGCCTTGGCAGACTCCTTAGGGGCGAACACTGAAGCTTTCTTT. Translating it yields CASSQALADSLGANTEAFF. The J gene is TRBJ1-1, the V gene TRBV4-3; D might be TRBD1 (5 bases). The CDR3 spans 19 residues. CDR1 and CDR2 from the germline V gene are LGHNA and YSLEER. V lost 1 base, J lost 1 base, and 22 bases lay in between.